This T cell receptor beta chain stems from a study of cytomegalovirus exposure and HLA in healthy donors (dated by TCRdb to 2015 to 2018). General notes on the study: According to an earlier analysis of a few hundred of the donors, 200 million or so T cells yielded over 100 million unique TCR beta sequences and 276 Gb of sequence data. Approximately 300 gigabases of sequencing data and roughly 81 million unique TCR sequences made up an early release that covered some 640 HLA-typed donors. Of the approximately 400 genotyped donors, approximately 81% were placed in the genetic ancestry cluster associated with self-reported Caucasian donors. The study aimed to test whether cataloging public T cell receptors could reveal signatures of past pathogen exposure. The study used immunosequencing to profile the T cell repertoires of hundreds of subjects and linked those repertoires to cytomegalovirus serostatus. A separate validation cohort of about 110 different subjects was used in addition to the 666-subject first cohort. To predict cytomegalovirus infection status, the study combined high-throughput TCR immunosequencing, statistical association of individual TCRs with disease status, and machine learning. A later analysis re-analyzed previously published TCR beta repertoires from 550 to 700 donors and added high-resolution HLA genotyping to study TCR occurrence patterns. Rather than drawing on any new phenotypic data, the later analysis identified candidate immune exposures from TCR beta sequences and the way those sequences occurred across donors. In an earlier analysis of 587 of the donors, high-throughput TCR beta sequencing was used to judge whether each TCR beta V gene segment behaved as functional or pseudogenic. Donor age, sex, ethnicity and CMV serostatus were compiled alongside the repertoire data. A later genetic analysis used genome-wide SNP genotypes for 398 of the 666 donors, treating that subset as a discovery cohort. All discovery cohort repertoires had been generated using a single sequencing platform. Class I and class II HLA loci were covered by the typing at four-digit resolution. Typing coverage differed by locus: A, B, C, DRB1 and DQB1 were typed in roughly 620-640 donors, DQA1 in approximately 520, DPA1 in approximately 610, and DPB1 in roughly 450. A handful of DR-DQ haplotypes were treated as single units for association and clustering because of strong linkage in the cohort. On average, roughly 250,000 unique TCR beta nucleotide sequences were sequenced per donor among about 400 genotyped donors of the cohort, with roughly 20% of those sequences being non-productive.

In this sample, this clone turned up a few times. No antigen is known for it. Per-base quality was not reported, and no clone a single base away is much larger than it. In total, approximately 610 healthy bone marrow donors made up the cohort. At the time of sampling, every cohort member was nominally healthy, though immune exposures that went unrecorded were likely present. The donor tested CMV seronegative and was one of the 352 seronegative cohort members. A peripheral blood sample was collected from each donor, and TCR beta sequencing was performed on peripheral blood mononuclear cells. Genomic DNA was extracted from the blood cell samples with the Qiagen DNeasy Blood Extraction Kit. V and J are truncated by 2 bases and 14 bases respectively, leaving an intervening sequence of 16 bases. CDR1 MRHNA and CDR2 SNTAGT are derived from the germline V gene. Including cysteine and phenylalanine, the CDR3 has 13 amino acids. Of all the DNA, just the CDR3 is kept, 39 bases in frame from base 1.

The paper's findings and limits, for the study overall: Because the 87-base-pair reads could not distinguish some IMGT-functional V segments, including TRBV6-2 and TRBV6-3, those segments were excluded. Only TCR beta chains were sequenced in this cohort, and the absence of alpha or paired-chain data limited detectable features. A later analysis reported that several top co-occurrence clusters appeared linked to parvovirus B19, influenza, CMV and Epstein-Barr virus. In the study, 150 to 200 TCR beta chains were listed as associated with cytomegalovirus. In a later analysis, TCR association rates were found to vary across HLA loci, with the most associated TCRs seen for DRB1 alleles and the fewest for HLA-C alleles. A later genetic analysis associated a missense DCLRE1C variant with V-gene and J-gene trimming of TCR beta chains, and an independent cohort replicated the association. The classifier was reported to diagnose cytomegalovirus status with high specificity and sensitivity in both the original cohort and the validation cohort. Because HLA typing was missing for some donors at each locus, association tests included only the typed subset. Correlated functional status among segregating V segments might reflect linkage disequilibrium, but an unknown experimental factor could not be ruled out. Because counts were too low, some 16 rarely observed V segments, including chromosome 9 orphons, were excluded from the earlier analysis of a few hundred of the donors. A further reported finding was that TCR beta sequences accurately predicted the HLA-A and HLA-B alleles for most subjects in the first cohort. The authors suggested that the approach could potentially be generalized to other disease states and immunological phenotypes. In an earlier analysis of approximately 590 of the donors, most TCR beta V segments appeared in productive rearrangements about 87% or about 30% of the time, broadly matching IMGT annotations. Compared with the roughly 700-donor mean, donors in an Asian-associated ancestry cluster had fewer N-insertions in productive TCRs, according to a later genetic analysis. The presence/absence analyses assumed that sequencing depth was roughly uniform across donors, and that assumption may not be true. Most TCR sequences were observed very rarely across donors, whereas some public TCRs were present in many individuals. A later analysis found that most CMV-associated TCR beta chains appeared HLA-restricted, with HLA associations seemingly driven largely by CMV exposure. CMV serostatus was the only immune exposure information available for the cohort. Compared with equally common non-associated chains, HLA-associated TCR beta chains in a later analysis were more clonally expanded and had lower generation probabilities. A few of the identified cytomegalovirus-associated TCR beta chains were confirmed in vitro to be specific for cytomegalovirus antigens. The sequencing pipeline was judged likely to have produced a cluster of highly shared sequence variants as a technical artifact. When HLA alleles, especially DR and DQ, strongly co-occurred, attributing TCR associations to individual alleles was difficult. A later analysis associated around 16,000 TCR beta sequences with specific HLA alleles at a false discovery rate of 0.05.

The receptor library was made with the immunoSEQ multiplex PCR assay. The multiplex PCR relied on a mix of 60 forward primers for TCR Vbeta segments and 13 reverse primers for TCR Jbeta segments. Amplification of the CDR3 region of rearranged TCR beta genes was performed with a multiplex PCR assay on genomic DNA. The Illumina HiSeq System was used to sequence the amplified TCR beta libraries as 87-base-pair reads. The published analysis was carried out like this. In a later analysis, around 80 million unique TCR beta chains were counted across the 500 to 850 repertoires, and roughly 10 million of these chains were shared by at least two donors. Raw reads were error-corrected and collapsed into unique sequences with a nearest-neighbor algorithm that merged closely related sequences to remove PCR and sequencing errors. CDR3 sequences were aligned to IMGT reference sequences to assign V, D and J gene segments. For a sequence to be retained, a match of at least six nucleotides to both a V gene segment and a J gene segment was required. A rearrangement was called productive if the CDR3 had no stop codons and remained in frame with V and J, and every other rearrangement was called non-productive. CDR3 was defined by IMGT convention, running from the second conserved V-encoded cysteine to the conserved J-encoded phenylalanine. In an earlier analysis of 587 of the donors, sequences lacking an unambiguous match to a single V gene segment were excluded. In an earlier analysis of 587 of the donors, a V segment was called functional when productive rearrangements were above 56.7%, and segregating when the standard deviation between donors exceeded 5%. A statistical classification framework was developed to diagnose cytomegalovirus status using the catalog of TCR beta chain sequences. A later analysis assigned V and J genes by comparing TCR nucleotide sequences with IMGT/GENE-DB human TR gene sequences. A later analysis assigned CDR3 sequences and most-parsimonious VDJ recombination scenarios with the TCRdist pipeline. In a later analysis, each TCR beta chain was defined by its CDR3 amino acid sequence together with its V-gene family, and reads lacking a unique V-gene family were excluded. A later analysis removed 600 or so highly shared, low-generation-probability nucleotide sequences to deal with suspected cross-contamination and a sequencing artifact. A later analysis calculated a clonal expansion index for each public chain from normalized within-repertoire ranks of inferred template counts. In a later analysis, generation probabilities were computed using a VDJ recombination model fitted to out-of-frame rearrangements, and the results were checked against IGoR. In a later analysis, hypergeometric tests were used to score TCR-TCR, TCR-HLA and TCR-CMV co-occurrence, with a repertoire-size bias correction applied to TCR pairs. In a later analysis, false discovery rates were estimated by permuting HLA or CMV assignments 20 times. In a later analysis, co-occurring TCRs were grouped using DBSCAN, with TCRdist sequence similarity added in when clustering inside HLA-allele-positive subsets. Co-occurrence clustering excluded repertoires with fewer than 30,000 or more than 120,000 public chains, plus five with anomalous nucleotide sharing. Not all clones reach the TCRdb copy of this immuneACCESS table, which keeps in-frame sequences only. Checked studies attribute under half of the gap to unresolved V genes and leave the rest unexplained. D and trimming come from the DNA, and the V and J calls and clone size come from that table. In all, the sample holds 220,000 or so clones, and under 80% of those were seen once. Less than 2% of the sample is taken by the ten largest.

Here the chain combines TRBV6-4 and TRBJ2-1, with an unclear D gene assignment. The specimen was PBMCs. The clonotype comes from a woman between 25 and 40 years old in good health and CMV-seronegative. The bases read TGTGCCAGCAGTGACAACGAGGCTACCCATAAGTTCTTC. This sequence encodes CASSDNEATHKFF.